This is a list of T cell receptor beta chains from one sample in a study of cytomegalovirus exposure and HLA in healthy donors. Some clones are missing from TCRdb's copy, which holds only in-frame ones; the method was immunoSEQ multiplex PCR. Found here are some 200,000 clones, approximately 79% of them singletons; the top ten hold roughly 1.6%. The sample comprised PBMCs. The receptors shown here come from a man aged 50 to 60 in good health and CMV-seronegative. The CDR3 runs from the conserved cysteine through the conserved F or W. The D gene is left open where the match is weak. Clone size, where shown, is once, few, many, or a class for clones that have expanded.

d_call: .
v_call: TRBV6-5
j_call: TRBJ1-1
clone_size: .
cdr3_nt: TGTGCCAGCAGTAACCAGGGTAACACTGAAGCTTTCTTT
cdr3_aa: CASSNQGNTEAFF

d_call: .
v_call: TRBV6-5
j_call: TRBJ2-7
clone_size: once
cdr3_nt: TGTGCCAGCAGTTACTGGGGCAGCTCCTACGAGCAGTACTTC
cdr3_aa: CASSYWGSSYEQYF

d_call: .
v_call: TRBV27
j_call: TRBJ1-4
clone_size: .
cdr3_nt: TGTGCCAGCAGGCAAGACAGGACTAATGAAAAACTGTTTTTT
cdr3_aa: CASRQDRTNEKLFF

d_call: .
v_call: TRBV28
j_call: TRBJ2-7
clone_size: .
cdr3_nt: TGTGCCAGCAGTTTATGGACATCACCCTCCTACGAGCAGTACTTC
cdr3_aa: CASSLWTSPSYEQYF

d_call: .
v_call: TRBV5-4
j_call: TRBJ2-5
clone_size: .
cdr3_nt: TGTGCCAGCAGCGGTAAAGTAGGAGGGGTTCAGGGGACCCAGTACTTC
cdr3_aa: CASSGKVGGVQGTQYF

d_call: .
v_call: TRBV5-1
j_call: TRBJ2-2
clone_size: .
cdr3_nt: TGCGCCAGCAGCTCCTTTGACACCGGGGAGCTGTTTTTT
cdr3_aa: CASSSFDTGELFF

d_call: .
v_call: TRBV5-8
j_call: TRBJ1-2
clone_size: few
cdr3_nt: TGTGCCAGCAGCTTGGGACTTAACTATGGCTACACCTTC
cdr3_aa: CASSLGLNYGYTF

d_call: TRBD1
v_call: TRBV9
j_call: TRBJ1-6
clone_size: .
cdr3_nt: TGTGCCAGCAGCGTAGACCTACAGGGGCATTCACCCCTCCACTTT
cdr3_aa: CASSVDLQGHSPLHF

d_call: .
v_call: TRBV21-1
j_call: TRBJ2-1
clone_size: .
cdr3_nt: TGTGCCAGCAGCAAATACGGGGGAGCGGAGAATGAGCAGTTCTTC
cdr3_aa: CASSKYGGAENEQFF

d_call: .
v_call: TRBV7-9
j_call: TRBJ2-4
clone_size: .
cdr3_nt: TGTGCCAGCAGCTTAGGACAGGAGTTACAGTACTTC
cdr3_aa: CASSLGQELQYF

d_call: TRBD2
v_call: TRBV2
j_call: TRBJ2-2
clone_size: .
cdr3_nt: TGTGCCAGCAGTACTAGCGGGAACACCGGGGAGCTGTTTTTT
cdr3_aa: CASSTSGNTGELFF

d_call: TRBD2
v_call: TRBV7-2
j_call: TRBJ2-1
clone_size: .
cdr3_nt: TGTGCCAGCAGCTCGGCCATAGCGGGGACCTACAATGAGCAGTTCTTC
cdr3_aa: CASSSAIAGTYNEQFF

d_call: .
v_call: TRBV28
j_call: TRBJ2-1
clone_size: .
cdr3_nt: TGTGCCAGCGGAGGGTATGAGCAGTTCTTC
cdr3_aa: CASGGYEQFF

d_call: TRBD1
v_call: TRBV19
j_call: TRBJ1-1
clone_size: .
cdr3_nt: TGTGCCAGTAGTATAACACCCGGGACAGGGGGCCCTAACACTGAAGCTTTCTTT
cdr3_aa: CASSITPGTGGPNTEAFF

d_call: TRBD1
v_call: TRBV18
j_call: TRBJ2-1
clone_size: once
cdr3_nt: TGTGCCAGCTCACGGGTACAGGGGGTAAGTGAGCAGTTCTTC
cdr3_aa: CASSRVQGVSEQFF

d_call: TRBD2
v_call: TRBV11-3
j_call: TRBJ2-3
clone_size: .
cdr3_nt: TGTGCCAGCAGCACAGGGACTAGCGGGAGCACAGATACGCAGTATTTT
cdr3_aa: CASSTGTSGSTDTQYF

d_call: .
v_call: TRBV6-1
j_call: TRBJ2-2
clone_size: .
cdr3_nt: TGTGCCAGCAGTCGTAGCAGGAACACCGGGGAGCTGTTTTTT
cdr3_aa: CASSRSRNTGELFF

d_call: TRBD2
v_call: TRBV27
j_call: TRBJ2-7
clone_size: few
cdr3_nt: TGTGCCAGCAGTTTATCACCTAGCGGGTCCTACGAGCAGTACTTC
cdr3_aa: CASSLSPSGSYEQYF

d_call: TRBD1
v_call: TRBV6-5
j_call: TRBJ2-7
clone_size: .
cdr3_nt: TGTGCCAGCAGTAGTAAGGGACAGGGGGCTTACGAGCAGTACTTC
cdr3_aa: CASSSKGQGAYEQYF

d_call: TRBD1
v_call: TRBV11-1
j_call: TRBJ1-1
clone_size: few
cdr3_nt: TGTGCCAGCAGCGACCTGACAGGGGGCGCTGAAGCTTTCTTT
cdr3_aa: CASSDLTGGAEAFF

d_call: TRBD1
v_call: TRBV6-1
j_call: TRBJ2-7
clone_size: once
cdr3_nt: TGTGCCAGCAGTGAAGCGAGAGGGGGCCAGGCCTACGAGCAGTACTTC
cdr3_aa: CASSEARGGQAYEQYF

d_call: TRBD2
v_call: TRBV5-1
j_call: TRBJ2-7
clone_size: .
cdr3_nt: TGCGCCAGCAGCCCCCTAGCGGGGGTCTCCTACGAGCAGTACTTC
cdr3_aa: CASSPLAGVSYEQYF

d_call: .
v_call: TRBV27
j_call: TRBJ1-3
clone_size: .
cdr3_nt: TGTGCCAGCAGTTTATTTTCGGAGAACTCTGGAAACACCATATATTTT
cdr3_aa: CASSLFSENSGNTIYF

d_call: TRBD2
v_call: TRBV4-2
j_call: TRBJ2-2
clone_size: .
cdr3_nt: TGTGCCAGCAGCCCGGGACTAGCGGGAAGTGGGGTGAACACCGGGGAGCTGTTTTTT
cdr3_aa: CASSPGLAGSGVNTGELFF